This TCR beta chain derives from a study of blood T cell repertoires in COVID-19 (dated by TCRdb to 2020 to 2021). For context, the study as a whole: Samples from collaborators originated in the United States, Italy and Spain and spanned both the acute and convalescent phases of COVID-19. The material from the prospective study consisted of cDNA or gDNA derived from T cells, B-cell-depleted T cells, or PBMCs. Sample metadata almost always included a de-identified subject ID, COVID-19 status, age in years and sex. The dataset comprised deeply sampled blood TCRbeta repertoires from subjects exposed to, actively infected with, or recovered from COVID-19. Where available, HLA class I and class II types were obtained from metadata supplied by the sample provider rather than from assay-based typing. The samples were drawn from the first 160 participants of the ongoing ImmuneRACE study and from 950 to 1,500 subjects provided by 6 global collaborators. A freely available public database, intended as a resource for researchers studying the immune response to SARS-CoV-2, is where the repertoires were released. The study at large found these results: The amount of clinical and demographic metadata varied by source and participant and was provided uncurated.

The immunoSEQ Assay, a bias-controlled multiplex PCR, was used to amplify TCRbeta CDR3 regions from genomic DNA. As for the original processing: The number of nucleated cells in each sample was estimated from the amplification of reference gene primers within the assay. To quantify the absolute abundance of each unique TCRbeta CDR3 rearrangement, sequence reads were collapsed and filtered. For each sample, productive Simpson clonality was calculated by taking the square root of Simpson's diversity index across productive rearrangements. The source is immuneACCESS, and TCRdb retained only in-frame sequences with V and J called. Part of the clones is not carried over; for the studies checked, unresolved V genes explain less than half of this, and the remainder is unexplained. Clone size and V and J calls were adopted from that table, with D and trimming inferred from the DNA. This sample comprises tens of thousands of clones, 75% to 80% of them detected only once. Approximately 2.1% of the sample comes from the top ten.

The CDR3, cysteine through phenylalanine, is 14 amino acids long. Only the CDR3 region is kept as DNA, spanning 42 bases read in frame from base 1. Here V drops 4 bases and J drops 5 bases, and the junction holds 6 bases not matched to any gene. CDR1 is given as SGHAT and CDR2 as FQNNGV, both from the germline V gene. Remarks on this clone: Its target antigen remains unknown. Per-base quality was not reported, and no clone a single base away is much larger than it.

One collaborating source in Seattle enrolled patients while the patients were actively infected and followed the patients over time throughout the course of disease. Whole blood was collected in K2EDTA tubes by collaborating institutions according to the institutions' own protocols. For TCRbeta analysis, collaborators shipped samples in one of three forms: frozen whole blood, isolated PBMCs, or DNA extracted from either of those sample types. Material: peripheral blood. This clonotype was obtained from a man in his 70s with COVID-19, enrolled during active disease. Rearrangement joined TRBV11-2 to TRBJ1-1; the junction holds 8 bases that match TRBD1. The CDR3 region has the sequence CASSSPGQATEAFF. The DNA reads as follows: TGTGCCAGCAGCTCGCCGGGACAGGCAACTGAAGCTTTCTTT.